This T cell receptor beta chain was sequenced during a study of blood T cell repertoires in COVID-19. Whole-study context: The study drew acute and convalescent COVID-19 samples from the United States, Italy and Spain. The analysed material was cDNA or gDNA that came from T cells, B-cell-depleted T cells, or PBMCs.

Adults between about 18 and 95 years of age took part from about 24 US areas. With 5 bases removed from V and 7 bases from J, the gap between germline ends came to 20 bases. Germline lookup yields CDR1 MNHEY and CDR2 SMNVEV (reference sequence). This CDR3 is built from 16 residues. The table came from immunoSEQ multiplex PCR; TCRdb's copy has only in-frame clones and leaves some out. This sample has just over 300,000 clones, with around 90% found just once. Sequenced: PBMCs or T cells enriched from blood (not recorded which). The source is a woman aged 18-29 years who had recovered from COVID-19. This chain joins TRBV27 and TRBJ1-4; D is perhaps TRBD1 (5 bases). CDR3 DNA sequence: TGTGCCAGCAGTATATGGCGTGGGGGAGGAGGTGAAAAACTGTTTTTT. Translating gives CASSIWRGGGGEKLFF.